The T cell receptor beta chain described here comes from a study of neurological immune-mediated disorders. The V and J ends lost 6 bases and 2 bases, in that order; junction bases with no gene match: 9. From germline, CDR1 is DFQATT and CDR2 SNEGSKA (reference sequence). The CDR3 extends over 14 amino acids. One entry per CDR3 protein results from TCRdb running MiXCR on the 5' RACE reads. The sample records fewer than 20,000 distinct CDR3 sequences, 3.5% being singletons. This clonotype was counted at least ten times. V is TRBV20-1 and J is TRBJ2-7; 8 bases are shared with TRBD2. The specimen was CD8+ T cells from blood. This TCR was recovered from a woman in her forties in good health. As DNA, the CDR3 is TGCAGTGCCACCTCGACTAGCGTTGCCTACGAGCAGTACTTC. Translating gives CSATSTSVAYEQYF.